The entry below gives a single TCR beta chain sequence along with its context. The CDR3 covers 16 residues. CDR1 and CDR2 (germline): MNHNY, SVGAGI (reference sequence). Trimming removed 6 bases from V and 5 bases from J; junction bases left unmatched: 10. Clones were read by immunoSEQ multiplex PCR, and TCRdb kept only the in-frame ones, dropping some. The sample has about 42,000 clones, approximately 80% seen once. The data are from a study of T cell changes during pregnancy in multiple sclerosis. The receptor comes from a female donor with multiple sclerosis, enrolled in a pregnancy study. The gene calls are TRBV6-6 and TRBJ2-3; 11 nucleotides line up with TRBD2. The sequencing here drew on CD4+ T cells from peripheral blood mononuclear cells, taken before pregnancy. The CDR3 region is CASSPGASGRQDTQYF. CDR3 DNA sequence: TGTGCCAGCAGCCCCGGGGCTAGCGGGAGGCAAGATACGCAGTATTTT.